The rows below give T cell receptor beta chains drawn from one sample of a study of cytomegalovirus exposure and HLA in healthy donors. TCRdb's table, derived via immunoSEQ multiplex PCR, lists solely in-frame clones and lacks some. This sample has approximately 180,000 clones, with about 80% found just once. Sequencing input: PBMCs. These receptor sequences come from an older woman in good health and CMV-seropositive. The CDR3 runs from the conserved cysteine through the conserved F or W. Fields, in order: V gene, J gene, D gene, clone size, CDR3 DNA, CDR3 protein. A D gene is named only where the DNA matches it firmly. Clone size is stated in some rows and not others, as once, few, many or a class when expanded.

TRBV12-5,TRBJ1-2,-,-,TGTGCTAGTGGTACAGGGACCCACTATGGCTACACCTTC,CASGTGTHYGYTF
TRBV18,TRBJ2-5,TRBD1,-,TGTGCCAGCTCACCACTTACAGGGGGTCAAGAGACCCAGTACTTC,CASSPLTGGQETQYF
TRBV30,TRBJ2-7,-,-,TGTGCCTGGAGTGGAGACACCCCAGGGTTCGAGCAGTACTTC,CAWSGDTPGFEQYF
TRBV2,TRBJ2-7,TRBD2,-,TGTGCCAGCGGAGCGGGGCCCTCCTACGAGCAGTACTTC,CASGAGPSYEQYF
TRBV6-5,TRBJ2-6,-,once,TGTGCCAGCAGTTACCGTCCTAGCTCCGGGGCCAACGTCCTGACTTTC,CASSYRPSSGANVLTF
TRBV5-1,TRBJ1-1,TRBD1,-,TGCGCCAGCAGCCCTCAAACAGGGGTCGACACTGAAGCTTTCTTT,CASSPQTGVDTEAFF
TRBV29-1,TRBJ2-3,-,-,TGCAGCGTTGTTCAGGTCACTAGCACAGATACGCAGTATTTT,CSVVQVTSTDTQYF
TRBV19,TRBJ1-5,-,-,TGTGCCAGTGCTACCCAGACTGATCAGCCCCAGCATTTT,CASATQTDQPQHF
TRBV6-1,TRBJ2-7,TRBD2,-,TGTGCCAGCAAAGTTGGGGACTACACGTCCGAGCAGTACTTC,CASKVGDYTSEQYF
TRBV29-1,TRBJ1-2,TRBD1,-,TGCAGCGTTGAAAACAGGGGACCCCATAACTATGGCTACACCTTC,CSVENRGPHNYGYTF
TRBV28,TRBJ1-1,-,many,TGTGCCAGAGGGGGTTGGCGCACTGAAGCTTTCTTT,CARGGWRTEAFF
TRBV28,TRBJ1-3,-,few,TGTGCCAGCAGCACAAGCGCTCTGGAAGGCACCATATATTTT,CASSTSALEGTIYF
TRBV15,TRBJ1-1,TRBD1,-,TGTGCCACCAAAACGGACAGGGCTTACACTGAAGCTTTCTTT,CATKTDRAYTEAFF
TRBV7-2,TRBJ1-6,-,-,TGTGCCAGCAGCCCGGAGGGGACTGTAGGGAGTTCACCCCTCCACTTT,CASSPEGTVGSSPLHF
TRBV30,TRBJ1-4,-,-,TGTGCCTGGAGTCCGCAGGGGGAAAAACTGTTTTTT,CAWSPQGEKLFF
TRBV5-1,TRBJ2-7,-,-,TGCGCCAGCAGCCCGGGACATTCCTACGAGCAGTACTTC,CASSPGHSYEQYF
TRBV7-9,TRBJ1-3,-,-,TGTGCCAGCAGCTTTGGATTGGGGGGTGACTCTGGAAACACCATATATTTT,CASSFGLGGDSGNTIYF
TRBV5-5,TRBJ2-5,-,-,TGTGCCAGCAGCTTGAGGCAGAGGGAGACCCAGTACTTC,CASSLRQRETQYF
TRBV7-8,TRBJ1-4,-,-,TGTGCCAGCAGACAGGACCCCCCTAATGAAAAACTGTTTTTT,CASRQDPPNEKLFF
TRBV11-3,TRBJ2-2,TRBD1,-,TGTGCCAGCAGCTTAAACCTCGACAGGGCTGACACCGGGGAGCTGTTTTTT,CASSLNLDRADTGELFF
TRBV5-4,TRBJ2-7,-,few,TGTGCCAGCAGCCCTGACGTGACAGTCTCCTACGAGCAGTACTTC,CASSPDVTVSYEQYF
TRBV5-1,TRBJ2-5,-,-,TGCGCCAGCAGCTCTCAAAGGGGCCCCCAAGAGACCCAGTACTTC,CASSSQRGPQETQYF